This T cell receptor beta chain was retrieved from a study of blood T cell repertoires in COVID-19. Study overall: In each case, the material was cDNA or gDNA derived from T cells, B-cell-depleted T cells, or PBMCs.

Trimming shortened V by 2 bases and J by 4 bases, and 5 bases separated the two germline ends. The CDR3 is 12 residues long. Germline CDR1 is MNHEY and CDR2 is SVGAGI. A note on this clone: Within the sample, other DNA sequences also encode this same CDR3.

Authors' methods: Estimation of nucleated cell counts was performed using reference gene primer amplification. Data came from immunoSEQ multiplex PCR; TCRdb stores just in-frame clones and leaves some out. Clone size and V and J calls were adopted from that table, with D and trimming inferred from the DNA. The sample includes hundreds of thousands of clones, more than 75% of them seen just once. This sequence originates from a woman in her twenties or thirties who had recovered from COVID-19. The V and J genes are TRBV6-5 and TRBJ1-2; the D is unclear. The sample was peripheral blood. The CDR3 loop is CASSYRGYGYTF. CDR3 nucleotides: TGTGCCAGCAGTTACCGGGGCTATGGCTACACCTTC.